The 23 T cell receptor beta chains in this list originate from one sample, sequenced in a study of blood T cells in healthy people across ages. A second PCR, run for about 7 to 11 cycles, used a sample-barcoded 5' primer plus a J-beta primer mix. Each CDR3 protein is one row after TCRdb ran MiXCR on the 5' RACE reads. The table has approximately 800,000 distinct CDR3 sequences, about 48% seen once. Sequencing was performed on blood. The receptors were sampled from a man at least 80 years old in good health.

The chain carries TRBV4-1 and TRBJ2-1; a possible D gene is TRBD2 (6 bases). CDR1 and CDR2 from the germline V gene are MGHRA and YSYEKL. The V end lost 6 bases, the J end lost 6 bases, and 21 bases lay between the germline ends. CDR3 size: 16 residues. CDR3 coding DNA: TGCGCCAGCAGAACCTACTGGGACTCTAAGCGCAATGAGCAGTTCTTC. This encodes CASRTYWDSKRNEQFF.

The rearrangement links TRBV20-1 to TRBJ2-7; D is undetermined. Per germline, CDR1 DFQATT and CDR2 SNEGSKA (reference sequence). This CDR3 has 11 residues. V was shortened by 1 base and J by 7 bases, with 8 bases between the two germline ends. CDR3 nucleotide sequence: TGCAGTGCTAGAGGGGTACGGGAGCAGTACTTC. It encodes CSARGVREQYF.

This clonotype has a handful of counts. CDR3 sequence (DNA): TGCAGTGCTAGAGATCGGAGGGCGGCTAACGCCTACGAGCAGTACTTC. It is translated as CSARDRRAANAYEQYF. The rearrangement uses TRBV20-1 and TRBJ2-7; TRBD2 is a possible D gene (6 bases). There are 16 residues in the CDR3. V lost 0 bases to trimming and J lost 2 bases, with 17 bases between them. Germline lookup yields CDR1 DFQATT and CDR2 SNEGSKA (reference sequence).

The CDR3 DNA reads TGCAGTGCTAGAGACGGGCGTGATGAGCAGTTCTTC. Translated: CSARDGRDEQFF. This rearrangement joins TRBV20-1 to TRBJ2-1; D is ambiguous. Germline assignment: CDR1 DFQATT and CDR2 SNEGSKA (reference sequence). The CDR3 loop spans 12 amino acids. Between the trimmed V and J ends, which lost 0 bases and 8 bases, there was a span of 8 bases.

The V and J genes are TRBV7-2 and TRBJ2-1, with no clear D. The DNA matches TRBJ2-7 better at its end, which makes the J call doubtful. The germline V gene encodes CDR1 SGHTA and CDR2 FQGNSA. The CDR3 consists of 14 residues. This chain's CDR3 is CASSPKARSNEQYF. The CDR3 coding sequence is TGTGCCAGCAGCCCAAAGGCTAGATCTAATGAGCAGTACTTC.

V usage is TRBV9 and J usage is TRBJ2-4, with D possibly TRBD2 on 6 matching bases. The J call may not be correct, given that the DNA end is closer to TRBJ2-7. The CDR3 runs 17 residues. Germline assignment: CDR1 SGDLS and CDR2 YYNGEE. CDR3 region: CASSAGARPSGGYEQYF. In nucleotides, the CDR3 is TGTGCCAGCAGCGCTGGAGCTCGCCCCAGTGGGGGGTACGAGCAGTACTTC.

The rearrangement joins TRBV7-9 to TRBJ2-5; D is uncertain. V lost 4 bases to trimming and J lost 3 bases, with 12 bases between them. The germline CDR1 and CDR2 sequences are SEHNR and FQNEAQ (reference sequence). The CDR3 has 14 amino acids. The CDR3 sequence: CASSSIDSKETQYF. CDR3 nucleotide sequence: TGTGCCAGCAGCTCCATAGACTCTAAAGAGACCCAGTACTTC.

The rearrangement uses TRBV7-9 and TRBJ1-1; weak D call: TRBD1 (5 bases). The CDR3 is 14 residues long. Germline V gene data show CDR1 as SEHNR and CDR2 as FQNEAQ (reference sequence). The V and J ends lost 5 bases and 4 bases respectively, with 14 bases between them. The CDR3 sequence: CASSPDRGITEAFF. The CDR3 coding sequence is TGTGCCAGCAGCCCGGATCGGGGGATCACTGAAGCTTTCTTT.

The chain employs TRBV6-1 and TRBJ2-7, with 11 bases aligning to TRBD2. The closer fit of TRBJ2-5 to the DNA end suggests the J call may be wrong. This CDR3 comprises 16 residues. Germline-derived CDR1 and CDR2 are MNHNS and SASEGT. DNA for the CDR3: TGTGCCAGCAGTTTGTTTAGCGGGAGGGCCGCGAAGACCCAGTACTTC. This gives the protein CASSLFSGRAAKTQYF.

The rearrangement uses TRBV12-3 or TRBV12-4 and TRBJ2-7; D might be TRBD2 (6 bases). V dropped 3 bases and J dropped 2 bases, with 14 bases sitting between them. The CDR3 contains 15 residues. The CDR3 is CASSFTIAAPYEQYF. In DNA, the CDR3 is TGTGCCAGCAGTTTTACTATAGCGGCCCCCTACGAGCAGTACTTC.

The chain combines TRBV7-6 with TRBJ2-5; D perhaps matches TRBD2 (6 bases). TRBJ2-7 matches the DNA end more closely, so the J call is doubtful. The CDR3 runs to 14 residues. Looked up from germline, CDR1 is SGHVS and CDR2 is FNYEAQ. Here the CDR3 reads CASSGGGSADEQYF. The DNA for the CDR3 is TGTGCCAGCAGCGGGGGAGGTTCCGCCGACGAGCAGTACTTC.

The chain carries TRBV12-3 or TRBV12-4 and TRBJ2-5; maybe TRBD2 (6 bases). This CDR3 contains 13 residues. The V end was cut by 6 bases, the J end by 8 bases, with 16 bases between. This CDR3 reads CASRGLFGGTQYF. DNA for the CDR3: TGTGCCAGCAGGGGACTGTTCGGGGGAACCCAGTACTTC.

The chain couples TRBV20-1 to TRBJ2-1, with TRBD1 matching over 7 bases. Unmatched junction bases numbered 5, after V lost 2 bases and J lost 1 base. The CDR3 contains 15 residues. From germline, CDR1 is DFQATT and CDR2 SNEGSKA (reference sequence). CDR3 residues: CSARKGARSYNEQFF. The CDR3 bases are TGCAGTGCTAGAAAGGGGGCGAGGTCCTACAATGAGCAGTTCTTC.

The gene calls are TRBV27 and TRBJ2-1; 11 nucleotides agree with TRBD2. The V gene end was trimmed by 5 bases and the J gene end by 15 bases; junction bases not matched to a gene: 15. CDR1 is MNHEY, CDR2 SMNVEV, per germline (reference sequence). CDR3 length: 15 amino acids. CDR3 protein: CASSRTSGSSTVRFF. In nucleotides, the CDR3 is TGTGCCAGCAGTCGAACTAGCGGGAGTTCTACGGTACGGTTCTTC.

The chain has TRBV12-3 or TRBV12-4 and TRBJ2-7; D gene uncertain. This CDR3 contains 16 residues. V lost 3 bases and J lost 7, with 22 bases in between. In DNA, the CDR3 is TGTGCCAGCAGTTTGTCCCTTACGTATACTACGTGGGAGCAGTACTTC. Protein: CASSLSLTYTTWEQYF.

There are a few counts of this clonotype. The genes are TRBV10-3 and TRBJ2-2; D not resolved. Germline CDR1 ENHRY, CDR2 SYGVKD. The CDR3 has 15 amino acids. The V gene lost 5 bases and the J gene lost 2 bases, with 12 bases spanning the gap. The CDR3 reads CAISLTDANTGELFF. The CDR3 coding sequence is TGTGCCATCAGTTTAACAGACGCTAACACCGGGGAGCTGTTTTTT.

The chain links TRBV20-1 to TRBJ2-1, with a possible D match to TRBD1 (6 bases). CDR1 DFQATT and CDR2 SNEGSKA come from the germline V gene (reference sequence). The V end was cut by 1 base, the J end by 5 bases, with 15 bases between. The CDR3 length is 15 residues. The CDR3: CSARAQGTVNNEQFF. Written as DNA, the CDR3 is TGCAGTGCTAGAGCCCAGGGGACGGTAAACAATGAGCAGTTCTTC.

This clonotype was seen a handful of times. The chain carries TRBV12-3 or TRBV12-4 and TRBJ2-7; 8 nucleotides line up with TRBD2. The CDR3 loop spans 14 amino acids. The V and J ends lost 5 bases and 6 bases, in that order; junction bases with no gene match: 9. Here the CDR3 reads CASSKAGAKGEQYF. The CDR3 bases are TGTGCCAGCAGTAAAGCGGGAGCAAAAGGCGAGCAGTACTTC.

The rearrangement joins TRBV6-1 to TRBJ1-6; tentatively, D is TRBD1 (6 bases). Germline loops: CDR1 MNHNS, CDR2 SASEGT. V dropped 2 bases and J dropped 10 bases, with 12 bases sitting between them. This CDR3 is 14 amino acids long. In nucleotides, the CDR3 is TGTGCCAGCAGTGAAACCACAGGGTACTCACCCCTCCACTTT. Translated, it gives CASSETTGYSPLHF.

V usage is TRBV7-2 and J usage is TRBJ2-1; TRBD2 agrees at 9 bases. Germline CDR1 is SGHTA and CDR2 is FQGNSA. V trimming: 6 bases; J trimming: 2 bases; junction bases outside the gene matches: 8. This CDR3 comprises 16 residues. CDR3 nucleotide sequence: TGTGCCAGCAGGACTAGCGGAGGAGGTCCCTACAATGAGCAGTTCTTC. Amino acids: CASRTSGGGPYNEQFF.

The chain employs TRBV7-2 and TRBJ2-4; 9 bases line up with TRBD1. This CDR3 is built from 19 residues. Germline-derived CDR1 and CDR2 are SGHTA and FQGNSA. V lost 1 base to trimming and J lost 13 bases; unmatched junction nucleotides: 23. The CDR3 sequence is CASSLVSNLFAWTGVEQYF. As DNA, the CDR3 is TGTGCCAGCAGCTTAGTGTCCAACCTATTTGCTTGGACAGGGGTTGAGCAGTACTTC. Variable domain in full (rest from reference TRBV7-2 and TRBJ2-4): GAGVSQSPSNKVTEKGKDVELRCDPISGHTALYWYRQSLGQGLEFLIYFQGNSAPDKSGLPSDRFSAERTGGSVSTLTIQRTQQEDSAVYLCASSLVSNLFAWTGVEQYFGAGTRLSVL.

The chain carries TRBV25-1 and TRBJ2-3; no reliable D call. The CDR3 is 12 residues long. The germline V and J ends were trimmed by 2 bases and 3 bases, with 3 bases remaining between them. Germline V gene sequence: CDR1 MGHDK, CDR2 SYGVNS. The CDR3 DNA is TGTGCCAGCAGTGAACCGACAGATACGCAGTATTTT. It yields the protein CASSEPTDTQYF.

The genes are TRBV6-5 and TRBJ2-1, with D tentatively TRBD1 (6 bases). Trimming cost V 2 bases and J 5 bases, with 13 bases left between them. Germline CDR1 reads MNHEY; CDR2 reads SVGAGI. This CDR3 has 15 amino acids. The CDR3 coding sequence is TGTGCCAGCAGTTACCCGGGACAAGACGACAATGAGCAGTTCTTC. Its protein is CASSYPGQDDNEQFF.